The following is a T cell receptor beta chain sequence with its context. The antigen remains unidentified. Clones were sequenced by immunoSEQ multiplex PCR, and TCRdb holds only the in-frame ones, with some missing. This table has 130,000 to 150,000 clones, around 88% appearing once. This entry belongs to a study of cytomegalovirus exposure and HLA in healthy donors. Overall study results and limits: TCR sequences were mostly rare, though some public TCRs occurred in many donors. The study put under 200 TCR beta chains on its list as cytomegalovirus-associated.

The donors formed part of the roughly 120-subject validation cohort, distinct from the approximately 630-subject first cohort. CDR3 length: 16 amino acids. CDR1 is MNHEY and CDR2 is SMNVEV in the germline V gene (reference sequence). V shed 3 bases, J shed 6 bases, and the junction held 9 bases outside the gene matches. The source is a woman aged 18-29 years in good health and CMV-seropositive. Source material: PBMCs. V and J are TRBV27 and TRBJ2-7; TRBD2 matches at 12 bases. The CDR3 DNA is TGTGCCAGCAGTTTCCTAGCGGGAGGGCTCGGCCGCGAGCAGTACTTC. It yields the protein CASSFLAGGLGREQYF.